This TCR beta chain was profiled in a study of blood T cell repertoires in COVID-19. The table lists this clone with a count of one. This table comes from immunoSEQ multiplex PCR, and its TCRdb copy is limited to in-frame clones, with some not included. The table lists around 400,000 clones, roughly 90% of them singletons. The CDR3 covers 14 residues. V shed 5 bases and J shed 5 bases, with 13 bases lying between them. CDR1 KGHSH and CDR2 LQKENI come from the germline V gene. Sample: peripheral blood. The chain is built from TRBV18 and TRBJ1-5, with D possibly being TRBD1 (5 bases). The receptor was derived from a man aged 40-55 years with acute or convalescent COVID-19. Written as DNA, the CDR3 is TGTGCCAGCTCAACAGGAGGGACGGATCAGCCCCAGCATTTT. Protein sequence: CASSTGGTDQPQHF.